This T cell receptor (beta chain) was found in a study of human T cells and chemical hapten exposure. About the study: Subjects had 2% DPC placed on 2 cm by 2 cm of upper inner arm skin for sensitization. Overall study findings and caveats: A positive correlation with patch test score was found for PT1 expanded TCR counts.

In the original analysis: Counts of TCRs in each sample centred on a median of approximately 100,000 and extended from approximately 21,000 to 630,000. MiXCR, applied by TCRdb to the RACE reads, yields one record per CDR3 protein. Here the V and J calls rest on TCRdb's processing, not on the authors' analysis. The sample carries 84,000 or so distinct CDR3 sequences, 8.5% recorded once. This clonotype was counted at least ten times. Its antigen is currently unknown. Time point specified: pre-sensitization, week 0. Regarding treatment: therapeutic diphenylcyclopropenone sensitization with weekly scalp DPC. Someone pulled total RNA out of unfractionated whole blood. CDR1 is SQVTM, CDR2 ANQGSEA, per germline. CDR3 length equals 16 residues. V shed 6 bases, J shed 4 bases, and the junction held 10 bases outside the gene matches.

The source was whole blood, collected in connection with sensitization to the hapten diphenylcyclopropenone (DPC). The genes are TRBV29-1 and TRBJ2-6; TRBD1 aligns across 9 bases. The sequence came from a man aged 40-49 years with alopecia areata. Some clones in this sample may be carry-over from other donors' samples. The CDR3 DNA follows: TGCAGCGTATCCCTACAGGGGGCGAGGGGGGCCAACGTCCTGACTTTC. Protein product: CSVSLQGARGANVLTF. Variable domain in full (rest from reference TRBV29-1 and TRBJ2-6): SAVISQKPSRDICQRGTSLTIQCQVDSQVTMMFWYRQQPGQSLTLIATANQGSEATYESGFVIDKFPISRPNLTFSTLTVSNMSPEDSSIYLCSVSLQGARGANVLTFGAGSRLTVL.